The T cell receptor beta chain described here comes from a study of cytomegalovirus exposure and HLA in healthy donors. The CDR3 totals 14 residues. V was shortened by 4 bases and J by 0 bases, with 9 bases between the two germline ends. Germline V gene sequence: CDR1 ENHRY, CDR2 SYGVKD. Vbeta (60) and Jbeta (13) primers were used in the PCR. TCRdb keeps only in-frame clones here, not all; method: immunoSEQ multiplex PCR. The sample consists of some 200,000 clones, around 79% of them appearing once. The source of this sequence is a girl aged 2-9 years in good health and CMV-seronegative. Specimen: PBMCs. The gene calls are TRBV10-3 and TRBJ2-5; D is unresolved. The CDR3 DNA reads as TGTGCCATCAGTGCAGACGGGTACCAAGAGACCCAGTACTTC. As protein: CAISADGYQETQYF.